These 7 T cell receptor beta chains came from one sample sequenced in a study of OX40 agonist ivuxolimab in advanced cancers. The data were produced by immunoSEQ multiplex PCR, yet TCRdb's version contains in-frame clones alone and is incomplete. Counted here are 60,000 to 65,000 clones, 91% occurring once; the ten biggest clones make up about 1.8%. The sample was CD4+ or CD8+ T cells sorted from blood, taken in a trial of the OX40 agonist ivuxolimab. These receptors all come from an adult with an advanced solid tumor such as melanoma, head and neck, liver or kidney cancer.

CDR3 region: CAAGQGSTYEQYF. In nucleotides, the CDR3 is TGTGCCGCTGGGCAGGGAAGTACCTACGAGCAGTACTTC. This chain joins TRBV28 and TRBJ2-7, with D possibly TRBD1 on 5 matching bases. The length of the CDR3 is 13 residues. Germline CDR1 reads MDHEN; CDR2 reads SYDVKM. Trimming cost V 11 bases and J 2 bases, with 16 bases left between them.

This clone has a single count. The chain combines TRBV18 with TRBJ2-3; TRBD1 aligns across 9 bases. The junction had 8 bases not matched to a gene; V was cut back by 4 bases and J by 0 bases. The CDR3 runs 17 residues. Germline V CDR1 and CDR2: KGHSH, LQKENI. Here the CDR3 reads CASSLQSGTGSTDTQYF. The CDR3 DNA is TGTGCCAGCTCACTTCAATCCGGGACAGGGAGCACAGATACGCAGTATTTT. Drawing the rest from reference TRBV18 and TRBJ2-3, the complete variable domain is NAGVMQNPRHLVRRRGQEARLRCSPMKGHSHVYWYRQLPEEGLKFMVYLQKENIIDESGMPKERFSAEFPKEGPSILRIQQVVRGDSAAYFCASSLQSGTGSTDTQYFGPGTRLTVL.

The V gene is TRBV4-2, the J gene TRBJ1-6; no definite D call. V dropped 0 bases and J dropped 5 bases, with 8 bases sitting between them. Germline loops: CDR1 LGHNA, CDR2 YNFKEQ. The CDR3 sequence is 15 residues long. For the CDR3, the DNA is TGTGCCAGCAGCCAAGACGTAGGCGATAATTCACCCCTCCACTTT. Translated: CASSQDVGDNSPLHF.

This chain connects TRBV15 to TRBJ2-7; D is unclear. Germline CDR1 reads LNHNV; CDR2 reads YYDKDF (reference sequence). The CDR3 extends over 13 amino acids. V was pared by 0 bases and J by 4 bases, with 7 bases between. CDR3 in DNA: TGTGCCACCAGCAGAGATCTGGGGTACGAGCAGTACTTC. It yields the protein CATSRDLGYEQYF.

The rearrangement joins TRBV4-1 to TRBJ2-1; 13 bases align to TRBD2. Germline V lookup: CDR1 MGHRA, CDR2 YSYEKL. The junction had 2 bases not matched to a gene; V was cut back by 4 bases and J by 5 bases. The CDR3 extends over 15 amino acids. CDR3 loop: CASSLGLAGDNEQFF. DNA for the CDR3: TGCGCCAGCAGCCTAGGACTAGCGGGGGACAATGAGCAGTTCTTC.

This CDR3 reads CASSKLLDRGRTEAFF. DNA of the CDR3: TGTGCCAGCAGCAAACTACTGGACAGAGGAAGAACTGAAGCTTTCTTT. This rearrangement joins TRBV7-9 to TRBJ1-1, with D perhaps TRBD1 (6 bases). This CDR3 has 16 amino acids. The germline V gene has CDR1 SEHNR and CDR2 FQNEAQ (reference sequence). The V gene lost 5 bases and the J gene lost 5 bases, with 21 bases spanning the gap.

J is TRBJ1-5 and V is TRBV19, with 9 bases that match TRBD1. The CDR3 is made up of 15 amino acids. V dropped 5 bases and J dropped 7; count of bases not matched to a gene: 9. The V gene's germline CDR1 is LNHDA and CDR2 SQIVND (reference sequence). The DNA of the CDR3 is TGTGCCAGTAGTCCGGGACAGGGTTCTGTCCAGCCCCAGCATTTT. Amino acids: CASSPGQGSVQPQHF.